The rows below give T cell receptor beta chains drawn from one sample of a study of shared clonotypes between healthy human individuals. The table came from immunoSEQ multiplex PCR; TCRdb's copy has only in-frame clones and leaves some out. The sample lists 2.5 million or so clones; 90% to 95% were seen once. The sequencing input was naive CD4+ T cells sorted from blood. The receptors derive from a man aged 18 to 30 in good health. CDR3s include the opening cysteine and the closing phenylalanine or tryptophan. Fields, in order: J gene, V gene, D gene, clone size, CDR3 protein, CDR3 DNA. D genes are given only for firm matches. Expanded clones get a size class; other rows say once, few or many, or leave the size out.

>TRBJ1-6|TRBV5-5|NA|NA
CASTLGEKNSPLHF
TGTGCCAGCACTTTGGGGGAGAAAAATTCACCCCTCCACTTT
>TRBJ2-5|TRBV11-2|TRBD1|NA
CASSLGGTGRGETQYF
TGTGCCAGCAGCTTAGGTGGGACAGGGCGGGGAGAGACCCAGTACTTC
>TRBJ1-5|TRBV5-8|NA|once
CASSLGVNQPQHF
TGTGCCAGCAGCTTGGGAGTCAATCAGCCCCAGCATTTT
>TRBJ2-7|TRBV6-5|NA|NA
CASRRGYEQYF
TGTGCCAGCAGAAGGGGGTACGAGCAGTACTTC
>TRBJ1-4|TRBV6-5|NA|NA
CASRPVVNSEKLFF
TGTGCCAGCAGACCCGTGGTTAATTCTGAAAAACTGTTTTTT
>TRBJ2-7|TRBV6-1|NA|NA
CASRINYEQYF
TGTGCCAGCAGAATTAACTACGAGCAGTACTTC
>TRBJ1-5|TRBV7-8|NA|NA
CASSLVGGLGQPQHF
TGTGCCAGCAGCTTAGTAGGAGGGCTCGGTCAGCCCCAGCATTTT
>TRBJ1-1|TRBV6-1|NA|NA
CASSEGGILAEAFF
TGTGCCAGCAGTGAAGGGGGGATCCTAGCTGAAGCTTTCTTT
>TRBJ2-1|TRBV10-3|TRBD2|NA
CAISGTSGGVYYNEQFF
TGTGCCATCAGTGGGACTAGCGGGGGGGTTTACTACAATGAGCAGTTCTTC
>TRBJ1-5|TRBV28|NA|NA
CASSLSDRNQPQHF
TGTGCCAGCAGTTTGTCCGACAGGAATCAGCCCCAGCATTTT
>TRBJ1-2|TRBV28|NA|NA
CASSGEYGYTF
TGTGCCAGCAGTGGCGAGTATGGCTACACCTTC
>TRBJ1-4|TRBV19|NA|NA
CASSPRTELNEKLFF
TGTGCCAGTAGCCCCAGGACGGAATTAAATGAAAAACTGTTTTTT
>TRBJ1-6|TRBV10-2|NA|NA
CASSTPGPMSDSPLHF
TGCGCCAGCAGTACGCCGGGACCGATGTCGGATTCACCCCTCCACTTT
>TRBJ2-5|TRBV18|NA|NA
CASSPTKVQETQYF
TGTGCCAGCTCACCCACGAAGGTCCAAGAGACCCAGTACTTC